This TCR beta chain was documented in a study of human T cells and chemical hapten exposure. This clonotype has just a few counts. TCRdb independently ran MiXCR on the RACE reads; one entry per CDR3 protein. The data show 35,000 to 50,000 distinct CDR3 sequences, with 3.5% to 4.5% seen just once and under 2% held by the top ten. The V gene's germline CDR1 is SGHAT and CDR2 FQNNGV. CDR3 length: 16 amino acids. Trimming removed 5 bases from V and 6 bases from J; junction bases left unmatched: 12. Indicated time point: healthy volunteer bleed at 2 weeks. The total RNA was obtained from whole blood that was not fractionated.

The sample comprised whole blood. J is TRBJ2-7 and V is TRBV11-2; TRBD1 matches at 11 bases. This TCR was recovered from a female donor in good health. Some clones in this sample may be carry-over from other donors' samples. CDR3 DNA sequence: TGTGCCAGCAGCCCCAGTAGGGGACAGGGGGGGATCGAGCAGTACTTC. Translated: CASSPSRGQGGIEQYF. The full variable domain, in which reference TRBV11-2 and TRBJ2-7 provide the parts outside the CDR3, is EAGVAQSPRYKIIEKRQSVAFWCNPISGHATLYWYQQILGQGPKLLIQFQNNGVVDDSQLPKDRFSAERLKGVDSTLKIQPAKLEDSAVYLCASSPSRGQGGIEQYFGPGTRLTVT.